This T cell receptor (beta chain) was found in a study of blood T cell repertoires in COVID-19. As handled by the study authors: Cell counts per sample came from amplifying reference gene primers. Method: immunoSEQ multiplex PCR; TCRdb's copy keeps in-frame clones and lacks some. The V and J calls and clone size come from that table; D and trimming were worked out from the DNA. The sample has approximately 190,000 clones, less than 90% seen once. V lost 0 bases and J lost 3, with 11 bases in between. CDR1 is LGHDT, CDR2 YNNKEL, per germline (reference sequence). The length of the CDR3 is 15 residues. This TCR came from a woman aged 35 to 49 with acute or convalescent COVID-19. The chain is built from TRBV3-1 (or the pseudogene TRBV3-2) and TRBJ1-2; TRBD1 might be the D (6 bases). Sequences were obtained from peripheral blood. The CDR3 sequence is CASSQEGALDYGYTF. The DNA for the CDR3 is TGTGCCAGCAGCCAAGAGGGGGCTCTTGACTATGGCTACACCTTC.